This T cell receptor (beta chain) was identified during a study of CD8+ T cells in alopecia areata. Across the whole study: Treated patients were given oral tofacitinib, which was dosed at 5 to 10 mg twice daily.

Trimming pared 8 bases from V and 8 bases from J, leaving 12 bases between. CDR3 length: 11 residues. CDR1 is SNHLY, CDR2 FYNNEI, per germline. cDNA reverse transcribed from extracted RNA served as the sequencing template. Sequencing was performed with immunoSEQ multiplex PCR; in TCRdb, only in-frame clones are kept and a portion is missing. The data hold approximately 210,000 clones, with 50% to 70% observed a single time. In regard to this clone: Its matching antigen is unknown.

Treatment defined: oral pan-JAK inhibitor, 5-10 mg twice daily. Collected material from alopecia areata patients comprised lesional scalp punch biopsies and peripheral blood. General study findings and limits: Tofacitinib significantly brought down scalp clonality and expanded CD8+ clones among top 100. In patients, TCRs were shared less clearly than in mice, and HLA may possibly be involved.

The sample was CD4+ T cells sorted from blood, taken around week 50, from a patient treated with tofacitinib. This clonotype was sampled from a human donor with alopecia areata. The chain joins TRBV2 to TRBJ1-1; D possibly corresponds to TRBD1 (5 bases). CDR3 in DNA: TGTGCCAGCGCAGGGAATCGGGAAGCTTTCTTT. The encoded protein is CASAGNREAFF.